The clone carrying this T cell receptor (beta chain) was seen more than once but under ten times. The CDR3 has 15 residues. From germline, CDR1 is SGDLS and CDR2 YYNGEE. Losses at the gene ends were 0 bases for V and 8 bases for J; bases not matched to a gene: 4. TCRdb reprocessed the 5' RACE reads with MiXCR, giving one entry per CDR3 protein. The sample consists of more than 350,000 distinct CDR3 sequences, more than 20% of them appearing once. The sample belongs to a study of T-cell memory formation after mild COVID-19. Turning to the study itself: TCR clusters showed largely donor specificity.

The specimen was PBMCs or a T cell subset sorted from them (not recorded which). The TCR sequence derives from an adult woman who had mild COVID-19 (a few samples of this study predate the infection). Cell type and time point are not known. The rearrangement uses TRBV9 and TRBJ2-1; 11 positions agree with TRBD2. Written as DNA, the CDR3 is TGTGCCAGCAGCGTAGTGGGACTAGCGGTGTATGAGCAGTTCTTC. Amino acid sequence: CASSVVGLAVYEQFF.